The rows below give T cell receptor beta chains drawn from one sample of a study of control samples from healthy donors and cancer patients. Sequenced by immunoSEQ multiplex PCR; TCRdb stores in-frame clones only, minus some. The sample has approximately 88,000 clones, roughly nine tenths seen once. The sequencing input was blood. Receptors were obtained from a woman aged 25 to 39 in good health. The CDR3 runs from the conserved cysteine through the conserved F or W. A D gene is named only where the DNA matches it firmly.

d_gene	v_gene	CDR3aa
.	TRBV14	CASSQDRRGSRVTYEQYF
TRBD1	TRBV5-1	CASSLPGQGEKLFF
.	TRBV7-2	CASSLVAFF
.	TRBV7-9	CASSLGSAYGYTF
.	TRBV19	CASSIDRSAYEQYF
TRBD1	TRBV2	CAKTRDRGTNTGELFF
.	TRBV9	CASSVGGRISNTGELFF
TRBD1	TRBV19	CASSIEHRDRGGGYTF
.	TRBV11-3	CASSPGVNSPLHF
TRBD1	TRBV19	CASSTHRGSYNEQFF
.	TRBV11-2	CASSLSGSYEQYF
.	TRBV15	CATSRDHQGANTIYF
.	TRBV5-1	CASSLDRANTEAFF
.	TRBV11-2	CASSPGRGASYGYTF
TRBD2	TRBV4-2	CASSQPSGLASVNTGELFF
.	TRBV19	CASTSRQHTGELFF
.	TRBV6-5	CASSPGRPYGYTF
TRBD1	TRBV5-1	CASSLTGGEQTQYF
.	TRBV7-9	CASSLYEKLFF
.	TRBV7-9	CASKLGGDRTEAFF
.	TRBV5-1	CASSLDREAFF
TRBD1	TRBV19	CASKVTGFTEAFF
.	TRBV3-1/TRBV3-2	CASSQGRLAGELFF
.	TRBV30	CAWSVLGLPNTEAFF
.	TRBV9	CASSRAGTDNAGLFF
.	TRBV7-9	CASSVQGFEKLFF
.	TRBV27	CASSLTRPGGAYEQYF
.	TRBV6-6	CASSYSRLIVDSPLHF
.	TRBV18	CASSPPDHYGYTF
TRBD1	TRBV29-1	CSAEGVRGQVNTEAFF
TRBD1	TRBV9	CASSSGTGGYQPQHF
.	TRBV29-1	CSVEGQAYEQYF
.	TRBV19	CASSPLWATYNEQFF
.	TRBV5-1	CASSLATANEQFF
TRBD2	TRBV5-1	CASRKTSGGAVGNEQFF
TRBD1	TRBV5-1	CASSQDFDRGTVDYGYTF
.	TRBV5-6	CASSFAGTYSYEQYF
TRBD1	TRBV15	CATSRGTANTGELFF
.	TRBV19	CASRGGYRDTDEKLFF
.	TRBV4-1	CASSPRTGTEAFF
.	TRBV5-1	CASTPVLDTGELFF